This T cell receptor (beta chain) was sequenced in a study of blood T cell repertoires in COVID-19. Original data processing: Scientists estimated how many nucleated cells there were by amplifying reference gene primers. This table comes from immunoSEQ multiplex PCR, and its TCRdb copy is limited to in-frame clones, with some not included. The DNA gave D and trimming, while V, J and clone size come from that table. The sample holds about 250,000 clones, 88% seen once. Losses at the gene ends were 6 bases for V and 4 bases for J; bases not matched to a gene: 7. The CDR3 sequence is 15 residues long. Germline values: CDR1 LNHDA, CDR2 SQIVND (reference sequence).

The sequencing sample was made of PBMCs or T cells enriched from blood (not recorded which). The TCR comes from a woman in her 50s who had recovered from COVID-19. V is TRBV19 and J is TRBJ2-1; TRBD2 matches at 9 bases. The CDR3 spells CASSHSGRLYNEQFF. CDR3 nucleotides: TGTGCCAGTAGCCATAGCGGGAGATTATACAATGAGCAGTTCTTC.